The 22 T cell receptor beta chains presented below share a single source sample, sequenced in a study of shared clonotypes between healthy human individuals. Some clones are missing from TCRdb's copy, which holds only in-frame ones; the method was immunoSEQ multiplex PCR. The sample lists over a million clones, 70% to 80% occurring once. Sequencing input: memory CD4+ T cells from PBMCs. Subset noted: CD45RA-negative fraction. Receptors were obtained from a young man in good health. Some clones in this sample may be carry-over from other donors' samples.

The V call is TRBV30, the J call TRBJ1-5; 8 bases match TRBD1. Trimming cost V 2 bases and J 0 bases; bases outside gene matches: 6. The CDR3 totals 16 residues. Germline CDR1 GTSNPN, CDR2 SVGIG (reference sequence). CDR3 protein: CAWSNRGMYSNQPQHF. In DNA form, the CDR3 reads TGTGCCTGGAGTAACAGGGGGATGTATAGCAATCAGCCCCAGCATTTT.

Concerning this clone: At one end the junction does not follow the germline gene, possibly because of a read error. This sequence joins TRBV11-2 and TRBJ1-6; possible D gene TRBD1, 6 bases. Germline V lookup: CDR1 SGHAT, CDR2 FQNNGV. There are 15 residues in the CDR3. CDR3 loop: CASSLGASNNSPLHF. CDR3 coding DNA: TGTGCCAGCAGCTTGGGGGCCTCCAATAATTCACCCCTCCACTTT.

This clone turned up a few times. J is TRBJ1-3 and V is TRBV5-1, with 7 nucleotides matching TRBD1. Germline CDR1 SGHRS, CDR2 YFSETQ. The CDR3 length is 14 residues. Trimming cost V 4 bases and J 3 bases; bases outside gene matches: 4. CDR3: CASSTGTVGNTIYF. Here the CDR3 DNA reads TGCGCCAGCAGCACCGGGACAGTTGGAAACACCATATATTTT.

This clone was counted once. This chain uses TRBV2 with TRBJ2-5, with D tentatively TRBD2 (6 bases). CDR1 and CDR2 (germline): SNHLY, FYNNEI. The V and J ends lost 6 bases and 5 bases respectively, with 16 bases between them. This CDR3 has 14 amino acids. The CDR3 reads CASSLSTSRETQYF. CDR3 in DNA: TGTGCCAGCAGCCTATCGACTAGTCGGGAGACCCAGTACTTC. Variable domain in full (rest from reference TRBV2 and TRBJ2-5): EPEVTQTPSHQVTQMGQEVILRCVPISNHLYFYWYRQILGQKVEFLVSFYNNEISEKSEIFDDQFSVERPDGSNFTLKIRSTKLEDSAMYFCASSLSTSRETQYFGPGTRLLVL.

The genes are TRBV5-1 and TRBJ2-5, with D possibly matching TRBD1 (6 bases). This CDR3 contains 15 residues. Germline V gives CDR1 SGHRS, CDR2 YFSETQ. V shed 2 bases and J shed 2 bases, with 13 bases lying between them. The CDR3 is CASSFTVGQQETQYF. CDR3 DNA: TGCGCCAGCAGCTTCACTGTTGGACAGCAAGAGACCCAGTACTTC.

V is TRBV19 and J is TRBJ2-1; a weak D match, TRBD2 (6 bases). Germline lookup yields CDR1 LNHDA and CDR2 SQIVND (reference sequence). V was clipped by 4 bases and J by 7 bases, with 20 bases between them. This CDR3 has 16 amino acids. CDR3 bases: TGTGCCAGTAGTAGCTGGCGGGAAAGGGAGAAGAATGAGCAGTTCTTC. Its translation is CASSSWREREKNEQFF.

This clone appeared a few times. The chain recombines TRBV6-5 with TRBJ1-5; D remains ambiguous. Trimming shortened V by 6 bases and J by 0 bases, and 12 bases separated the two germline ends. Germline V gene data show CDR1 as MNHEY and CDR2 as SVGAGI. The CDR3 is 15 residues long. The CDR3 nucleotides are TGTGCCAGCAGCCGTGCTGGTAATAGCAATCAGCCCCAGCATTTT. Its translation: CASSRAGNSNQPQHF.

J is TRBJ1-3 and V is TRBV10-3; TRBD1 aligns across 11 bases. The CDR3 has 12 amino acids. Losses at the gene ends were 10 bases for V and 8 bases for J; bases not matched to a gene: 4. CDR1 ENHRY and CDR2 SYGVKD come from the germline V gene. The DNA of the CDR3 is TGTGCCACCGGGGGACAGGGGGACACCATATATTTT. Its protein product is CATGGQGDTIYF.

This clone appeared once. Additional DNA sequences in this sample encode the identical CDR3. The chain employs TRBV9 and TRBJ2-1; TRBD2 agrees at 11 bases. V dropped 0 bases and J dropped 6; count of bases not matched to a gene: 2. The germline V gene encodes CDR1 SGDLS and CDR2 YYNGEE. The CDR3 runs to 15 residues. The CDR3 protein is CASSVGLAGFNEQFF. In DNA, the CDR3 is TGTGCCAGCAGCGTAGGACTAGCGGGATTCAATGAGCAGTTCTTC.

In DNA form, the CDR3 reads TGTGCCAGCAGTTTTCGGTTAGCGGATAATGAGCAGTTCTTC. It specifies CASSFRLADNEQFF. The V call is TRBV6-5, the J call TRBJ2-1, with D perhaps matching TRBD2 (6 bases). The CDR3 has 14 amino acids. V shed 4 bases and J shed 7 bases, with 14 bases lying between them. Germline lookup yields CDR1 MNHEY and CDR2 SVGAGI.

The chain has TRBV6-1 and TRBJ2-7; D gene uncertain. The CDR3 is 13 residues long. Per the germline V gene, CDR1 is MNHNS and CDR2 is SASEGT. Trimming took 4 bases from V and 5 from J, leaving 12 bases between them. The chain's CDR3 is CASSGHAVHEQYF. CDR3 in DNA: TGTGCCAGCAGTGGACACGCGGTACACGAGCAGTACTTC.

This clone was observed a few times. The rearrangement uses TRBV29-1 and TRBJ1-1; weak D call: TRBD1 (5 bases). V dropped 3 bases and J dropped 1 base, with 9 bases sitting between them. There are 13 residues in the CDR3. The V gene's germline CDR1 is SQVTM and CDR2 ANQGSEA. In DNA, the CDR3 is TGCAGCGTTGAGGAAACAGGGAACACTGAAGCTTTCTTT. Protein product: CSVEETGNTEAFF.

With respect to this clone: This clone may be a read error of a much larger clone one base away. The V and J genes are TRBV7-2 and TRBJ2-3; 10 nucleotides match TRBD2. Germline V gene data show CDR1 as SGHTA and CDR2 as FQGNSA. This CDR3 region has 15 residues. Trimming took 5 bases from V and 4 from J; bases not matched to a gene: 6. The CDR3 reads CASSRAGGWADTQYF. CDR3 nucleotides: TGTGCCAGCAGCCGAGCGGGAGGGTGGGCAGATACGCAGTATTTT.

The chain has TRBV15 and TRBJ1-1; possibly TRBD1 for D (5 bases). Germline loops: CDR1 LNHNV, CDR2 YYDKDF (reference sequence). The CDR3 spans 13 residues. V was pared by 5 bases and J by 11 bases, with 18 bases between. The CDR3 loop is CATSQRRSGRAFF. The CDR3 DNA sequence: TGTGCCACCAGCCAGAGAAGGTCAGGGCGGGCTTTCTTT.

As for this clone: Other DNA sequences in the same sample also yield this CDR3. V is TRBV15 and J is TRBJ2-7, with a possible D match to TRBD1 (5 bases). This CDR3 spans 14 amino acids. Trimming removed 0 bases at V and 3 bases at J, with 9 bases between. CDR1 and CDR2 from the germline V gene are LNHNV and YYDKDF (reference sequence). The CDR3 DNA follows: TGTGCCACCAGCAGAGACGGAAGGGGCTACGAGCAGTACTTC. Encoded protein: CATSRDGRGYEQYF.

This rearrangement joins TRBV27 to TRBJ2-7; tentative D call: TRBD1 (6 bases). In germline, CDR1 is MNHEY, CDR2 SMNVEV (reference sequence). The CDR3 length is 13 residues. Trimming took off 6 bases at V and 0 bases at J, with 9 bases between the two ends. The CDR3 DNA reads TGTGCCAGCAGAGACAGGAGCTCCTACGAGCAGTACTTC. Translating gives CASRDRSSYEQYF.

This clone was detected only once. The CDR3 DNA sequence: TGTGCCAGCGTGGGACGGGCGAGAAATGAAAAACTGTTTTTT. This codes for CASVGRARNEKLFF. This sequence joins TRBV2 and TRBJ1-4; TRBD1 is a possible D gene (5 bases). V was pared by 8 bases and J by 5 bases, with 15 bases between. The CDR3 spans 14 residues. Germline loops: CDR1 SNHLY, CDR2 FYNNEI. The full variable domain, its missing parts supplied by reference TRBV2 and TRBJ1-4, is EPEVTQTPSHQVTQMGQEVILRCVPISNHLYFYWYRQILGQKVEFLVSFYNNEISEKSEIFDDQFSVERPDGSNFTLKIRSTKLEDSAMYFCASVGRARNEKLFFGSGTQLSVL.

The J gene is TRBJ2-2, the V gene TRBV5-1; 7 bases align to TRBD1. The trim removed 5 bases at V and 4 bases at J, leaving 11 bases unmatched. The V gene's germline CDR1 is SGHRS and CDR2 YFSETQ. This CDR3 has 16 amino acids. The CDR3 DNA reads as TGCGCCAGCAGGATAGGGACAGCATCCCCCACCGGGGAGCTGTTTTTT. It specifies CASRIGTASPTGELFF.

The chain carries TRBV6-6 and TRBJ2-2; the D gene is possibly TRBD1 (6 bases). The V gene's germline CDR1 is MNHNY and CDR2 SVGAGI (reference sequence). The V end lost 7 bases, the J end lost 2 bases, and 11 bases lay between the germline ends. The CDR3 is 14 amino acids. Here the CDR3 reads CASNPDRNTGELFF. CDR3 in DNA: TGTGCCAGCAACCCGGACAGAAACACCGGGGAGCTGTTTTTT.

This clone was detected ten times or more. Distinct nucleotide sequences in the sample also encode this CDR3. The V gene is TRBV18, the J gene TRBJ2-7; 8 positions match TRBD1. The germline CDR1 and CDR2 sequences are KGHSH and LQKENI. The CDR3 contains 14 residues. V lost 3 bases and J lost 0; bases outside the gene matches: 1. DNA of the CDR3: TGTGCCAGCTCACCGGACAGGGACTCCTACGAGCAGTACTTC. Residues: CASSPDRDSYEQYF.

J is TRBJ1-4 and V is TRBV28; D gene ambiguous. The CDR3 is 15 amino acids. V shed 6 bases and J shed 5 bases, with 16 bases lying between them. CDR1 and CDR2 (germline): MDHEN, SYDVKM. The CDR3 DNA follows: TGTGCCAGCAGATCTATGAGACTTGAGAATGAAAAACTGTTTTTT. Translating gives CASRSMRLENEKLFF.

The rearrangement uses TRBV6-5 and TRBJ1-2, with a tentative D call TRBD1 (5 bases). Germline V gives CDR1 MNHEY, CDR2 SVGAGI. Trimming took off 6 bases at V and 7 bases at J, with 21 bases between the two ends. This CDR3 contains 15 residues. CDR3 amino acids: CASSRMAGLPVGYTF. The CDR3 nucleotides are TGTGCCAGCAGCCGAATGGCAGGGTTACCGGTTGGCTACACCTTC.